The source of this T cell receptor (beta chain) is a study of blood T cell repertoires in COVID-19. On the study more broadly: There were acute and convalescent COVID-19 samples, and they came from the United States, Italy and Spain.

The junction had 1 base not matched to a gene; V was cut back by 6 bases and J by 6 bases. This CDR3 has 11 residues. Germline CDR1 is MNHEY and CDR2 is SVGEGT. Clones were read by immunoSEQ multiplex PCR, and TCRdb kept only the in-frame ones, dropping some. The sample records approximately 260,000 clones, roughly 85% being singletons. Participant ages covered about 18 to 95 years across 20 to 30 US areas. Exposed enrollees had met someone with a PCR-confirmed or clinician-diagnosed COVID-19 case at some point within the 2 weeks before study entry. Sequenced material: PBMCs or T cells enriched from blood (not recorded which). The source of this sequence is a woman aged 45-59 years who had been exposed to COVID-19. The V gene is TRBV6-2 or TRBV6-3, the J gene TRBJ1-1, with 7 bases that match TRBD1. CDR3 nucleotides: TGTGCCAGCAGCACAGGGGCTGAAGCTTTCTTT. It codes for CASSTGAEAFF.